Shown below are 28 T cell receptor beta chains from a single sample sequenced in a study. Each CDR3 protein is one row after TCRdb ran MiXCR on the 5' RACE reads. The table has about 10,000 distinct CDR3 sequences, 27% seen once; the top ten hold approximately 4.6%. Input material: naive CD4+ T cells sorted from a lymph node. As for subset: naive CD4+ T cells, CD4+CD45RA+CD25-. The receptors stem from a female donor with breast cancer.

The V call is TRBV7-9, the J call TRBJ2-7; D might be TRBD2 (7 bases). Trimming pared 2 bases from V and 3 bases from J, leaving 8 bases between. Germline assignment: CDR1 SEHNR and CDR2 FQNEAQ (reference sequence). This CDR3 has 13 amino acids. The CDR3 loop reads CASSLRGGYEQYF. The CDR3 coding sequence is TGTGCCAGCAGCTTAAGGGGGGGCTACGAGCAGTACTTC.

This clonotype has ten or more counts. For the CDR3, the DNA is TGTGCCAGCAGCCAACTGACTAGTTTGGATGAGCAGTTCTTC. Residues: CASSQLTSLDEQFF. The chain is built from TRBV3-1 and TRBJ2-1; possibly TRBD2 for D (6 bases). The germline CDR1 and CDR2 sequences are LGHDT and YNNKEL (reference sequence). The CDR3 length is 14 residues. V lost 2 bases and J 8 bases, leaving 13 bases between the germline ends.

Judged by abundance, this clonotype is medium-sized. The DNA for the CDR3 is TGCAGCGTTGTGGGGGGACAGGCCGGCTACGAGCAGTACTTC. Protein: CSVVGGQAGYEQYF. The genes are TRBV29-1 and TRBJ2-7, with 8 bases lining up with TRBD1. The V gene's germline CDR1 is SQVTM and CDR2 ANQGSEA. J lost 3 bases, V lost 4 bases, and 8 bases had no gene match. This CDR3 is 14 amino acids long.

Regarding this clonotype: A much more abundant neighbour one base away suggests this may be a read error. J is TRBJ2-1 and V is TRBV5-1; the D is unclear. Trimming cost V 7 bases and J 0 bases, with 8 bases left between them. The CDR3 is 13 residues long. The germline CDR1 and CDR2 sequences are SGHRS and YFSETQ. The CDR3, as DNA: TGCGCCAGCCGGCACGACTCCTACAATGAGCAGTTCTTC. It specifies CASRHDSYNEQFF.

This clonotype is labeled as medium-sized (0.01 to 0.1%). This rearrangement joins TRBV4-1 to TRBJ1-1, with TRBD1 identical over 9 bases. V lost 5 bases, J lost 2 bases, and 21 bases stayed unmatched. The germline gives CDR1 MGHRA, CDR2 YSYEKL. The CDR3 has 20 residues. CDR3 amino acids: CASSRRTGAILGRENTEAFF. The CDR3 DNA is TGCGCCAGCAGCAGAAGGACAGGGGCCATCCTAGGCCGAGAAAACACTGAAGCTTTCTTT.

By frequency in the sample, this clonotype is medium-sized (0.01 to 0.1%). The V gene is TRBV5-1, the J gene TRBJ1-2; 10 positions agree with TRBD1. The trim removed 4 bases at V and 6 bases at J, leaving 12 bases unmatched. CDR3 length: 16 amino acids. Germline assignment: CDR1 SGHRS and CDR2 YFSETQ. CDR3 in amino acids: CASSVTTTGGGHGYTF. CDR3 nucleotides: TGCGCCAGCAGCGTGACTACGACAGGGGGCGGACATGGCTACACCTTC.

V gene TRBV19 combines with J gene TRBJ2-1; D unresolved. Looked up from germline, CDR1 is LNHDA and CDR2 is SQIVND (reference sequence). V lost 3 bases and J lost 8, with 17 bases in between. The CDR3 covers 15 residues. The CDR3 DNA follows: TGTGCCAGTAGTATGATGCTAGGGTCGTTCCATGAGCAGTTCTTC. Residues: CASSMMLGSFHEQFF.

This clonotype ranks as medium-sized. The rearrangement joins TRBV4-1 to TRBJ1-2, with D possibly matching TRBD1 (5 bases). Germline-derived CDR1 and CDR2 are MGHRA and YSYEKL. This CDR3 spans 15 amino acids. V was trimmed by 0 bases and J by 5 bases, leaving 13 bases between them. The CDR3 sequence: CASSQEGVIDYGYTF. The CDR3 DNA follows: TGCGCCAGCAGCCAAGAAGGGGTGATAGATTATGGCTACACCTTC.

Regarding this clonotype: At one end the junction does not follow the germline gene, possibly because of a read error. This chain connects TRBV7-2 to TRBJ1-6, with 8 bases fitting TRBD1. The CDR3 totals 15 residues. Looked up from germline, CDR1 is SGHTA and CDR2 is FQGNSA. The CDR3 region is CASSSWTGNDSPLHF. Written as DNA, the CDR3 is TGTGCTAGCAGCTCATGGACAGGGAACGATTCACCCCTCCACTTT.

The V and J genes are TRBV4-1 and TRBJ2-5; 7 bases are a match to TRBD2. Germline values: CDR1 MGHRA, CDR2 YSYEKL. V lost 3 bases, J lost 4 bases, and 11 bases stayed unmatched. CDR3 length equals 16 residues. The CDR3 DNA is TGCGCCAGCAGCCACCTGGCACTAGCGCGACCAGAGACCCAGTACTTC. Its protein product is CASSHLALARPETQYF.

By frequency in the sample, this clonotype is medium-sized (0.01 to 0.1%). The chain is built from TRBV5-5 and TRBJ1-5; maybe TRBD1 (5 bases). Germline values: CDR1 SGHKS, CDR2 YYEKEE (reference sequence). The CDR3 has 13 residues. V lost 4 bases and J lost 7, with 12 bases in between. In nucleotides, the CDR3 is TGTGCCAGCAGCCAAGGGGTTTGGCAGCCCCAGCATTTT. This gives the protein CASSQGVWQPQHF.

This clonotype has only a few counts. The V call is TRBV5-5, the J call TRBJ1-5, with 7 positions matching TRBD1. The ends lost 4 bases at V and 5 bases at J; junction bases unmatched: 6. The germline gives CDR1 SGHKS, CDR2 YYEKEE (reference sequence). This CDR3 region has 14 residues. The CDR3 protein is CASSTGTAYQPQHF. As DNA, the CDR3 is TGTGCCAGCAGCACCGGGACAGCGTATCAGCCCCAGCATTTT.

This chain uses TRBV6-1 with TRBJ2-1, with 11 nucleotides matching TRBD2. Germline-derived CDR1 and CDR2 are MNHNS and SASEGT. Trimming cost V 6 bases and J 3 bases; bases outside gene matches: 10. The CDR3 is 17 amino acids. The DNA for the CDR3 is TGTGCCAGCAGCCGCCTTTCAGGGACTAGCGGCTACAATGAGCAGTTCTTC. It yields the protein CASSRLSGTSGYNEQFF.

V and J are TRBV29-1 and TRBJ2-3, with D possibly TRBD1 on 5 matching bases. This CDR3 is 13 amino acids long. The germline V gene has CDR1 SQVTM and CDR2 ANQGSEA. Trimming left V 8 bases short and J 1 base short, with 13 bases between. CDR3 protein: CSSRGWRTDTQYF. The CDR3 bases are TGCAGCTCTAGGGGCTGGCGCACAGATACGCAGTATTTT.

This chain links TRBV27 with TRBJ2-7; no firm D call. CDR1 MNHEY and CDR2 SMNVEV come from the germline V gene (reference sequence). The CDR3 is made up of 16 amino acids. V lost 0 bases and J lost 4, with 16 bases in between. The CDR3 nucleotides are TGTGCCAGCAGTTTATCCACTCCCCCCTCTATATACGAGCAGTACTTC. This gives the protein CASSLSTPPSIYEQYF.

In its sample, this clonotype was seen many times. This rearrangement joins TRBV4-2 to TRBJ2-7; a possible D gene is TRBD2 (5 bases). This CDR3 is built from 14 residues. V shed 0 bases and J shed 3 bases, with 9 bases lying between them. The germline CDR1 and CDR2 sequences are LGHNA and YNFKEQ. CDR3 sequence: CASSQERTSYEQYF. CDR3 nucleotide sequence: TGTGCCAGCAGCCAAGAACGCACTAGCTACGAGCAGTACTTC.

Regarding this clonotype: This is likely a read error, given that the CDR3 carries no conserved phenylalanine or tryptophan at its end. This sequence joins TRBV11-2 and TRBJ2-7; TRBD2 matches 15 bases. CDR3 length: 18 residues. From germline, CDR1 is SGHAT and CDR2 FQNNGV. Losses at the gene ends were 2 bases for V and 4 bases for J; bases not matched to a gene: 9. CDR3 amino acids: CASSLQGLAGGPLYEQYS. The CDR3 coding sequence is TGTGCCAGCAGCTTACAAGGACTAGCGGGAGGGCCTCTATACGAGCAGTACTCC.

This clonotype is labeled medium-sized. The rearrangement uses TRBV7-3 and TRBJ2-1, with 9 bases that match TRBD2. The germline V gene encodes CDR1 SGHTA and CDR2 FQGTGA. The CDR3 totals 16 residues. V lost 3 bases and J lost 6; bases outside the gene matches: 9. The CDR3 loop is CASSLIVSGSVNEQFF. CDR3 nucleotide sequence: TGTGCCAGCAGCTTGATAGTTAGCGGGAGTGTCAATGAGCAGTTCTTC.

The J gene is TRBJ1-1, the V gene TRBV24-1, with D tentatively TRBD1 (6 bases). The V gene lost 2 bases and the J gene lost 0 bases, with 9 bases spanning the gap. This CDR3 region has 15 residues. Germline CDR1 KGHDR, CDR2 SFDVKD. CDR3: CATSDSGQLNTEAFF. The CDR3 DNA sequence: TGTGCCACCAGTGATTCCGGACAGTTGAACACTGAAGCTTTCTTT.

Comments on this clonotype: A much larger clone lies a single base off, so this may be a read error. The J gene is TRBJ1-2, the V gene TRBV25-1; D ambiguous. CDR1 and CDR2 (germline): MGHDK, SYGVNS. Between the trimmed V and J ends, which lost 8 bases and 3 bases, there was a span of 10 bases. This CDR3 comprises 12 residues. The CDR3 is CASGHGDYGYTF. The CDR3 bases are TGTGCCAGCGGTCACGGGGACTATGGCTACACCTTC.

In this sample, this clonotype turned up many times. The chain links TRBV29-1 to TRBJ2-2; D call uncertain. Germline values: CDR1 SQVTM, CDR2 ANQGSEA. CDR3 length equals 13 residues. Trimming removed 2 bases at V and 7 bases at J, with 11 bases between. The CDR3 reads CSVERSRNGELFF. CDR3 bases: TGCAGCGTTGAACGGTCACGAAACGGGGAGCTGTTTTTT.

This clonotype qualifies as medium-sized (0.01 to 0.1%). The chain joins TRBV4-1 to TRBJ1-6; no firm D call. The ends were cut back, 2 bases at V and 7 bases at J, with 6 bases in the middle. Per the germline V gene, CDR1 is MGHRA and CDR2 is YSYEKL. The CDR3 is made up of 13 amino acids. In DNA, the CDR3 is TGCGCCAGCAGCCAATTCTGGAATTCACCCCTCCACTTT. Translating gives CASSQFWNSPLHF.

By its share, this clonotype is medium-sized. V and J are TRBV20-1 and TRBJ1-2, with 7 bases identical to TRBD1. Per the germline V gene, CDR1 is DFQATT and CDR2 is SNEGSKA (reference sequence). V lost 4 bases to trimming and J lost 3 bases; unmatched junction nucleotides: 2. The CDR3 runs 12 residues. The chain's CDR3 is CSAIGTDYGYTF. For the CDR3, the DNA is TGCAGTGCTATTGGGACAGACTATGGCTACACCTTC.

The chain carries TRBV25-1 and TRBJ2-7; D is possibly TRBD2 (6 bases). Germline CDR1 is MGHDK and CDR2 is SYGVNS. Trimming stripped 5 bases from V and 7 bases from J, with 12 bases between. The CDR3 spans 12 residues. The DNA for the CDR3 is TGTGCCAGCAGTAAGCGGGCCAGTGAGCAGTACTTC. As protein: CASSKRASEQYF.

This clonotype is a singleton in its sample. The rearrangement uses TRBV29-1 and TRBJ2-1; TRBD2 agrees at 10 bases. The germline CDR1 and CDR2 sequences are SQVTM and ANQGSEA. J was trimmed by 2 bases and V by 7 bases; bases with no gene match: 11. CDR3 length: 16 residues. The CDR3: CSEITSSGSTYNEQFF. For the CDR3, the DNA is TGCAGCGAGATAACCTCTAGCGGGAGTACCTACAATGAGCAGTTCTTC.

This clonotype was counted ten times or more. The chain couples TRBV6-5 to TRBJ1-2, with TRBD1 matching over 8 bases. This CDR3 spans 18 amino acids. The V gene end was trimmed by 7 bases and the J gene end by 4 bases; junction bases not matched to a gene: 20. CDR1 is MNHEY and CDR2 is SVGAGI in the germline V gene. The CDR3 spells CASTQPRTGILSGYGYTF. CDR3 in DNA: TGTGCCAGCACCCAACCTCGGACAGGGATTTTATCTGGCTATGGCTACACCTTC.

V and J are TRBV12-3 or TRBV12-4 and TRBJ1-1, with 7 nucleotides matching TRBD1. Germline trimming cut 5 bases from V and 7 bases from J; bases unmatched to any gene: 13. CDR3 length: 15 residues. CDR3 region: CASSRGQIAYNEAFF. In DNA, the CDR3 is TGTGCCAGCAGTCGGGGACAGATAGCCTACAATGAAGCTTTCTTT.

Remarks on this clonotype: It may be a read error: a sequence one base away is much more abundant. V gene TRBV6-2 or TRBV6-3 combines with J gene TRBJ1-6; D gene ambiguous. With 5 bases removed from V and 5 bases from J, the gap between germline ends came to 16 bases. The germline V gene has CDR1 MNHEY and CDR2 SVGEGT. CDR3 length: 16 amino acids. DNA for the CDR3: TGTGCCAGCAGTAACAAACAGAAGACCGATAATTCACCCCTCCACTTT. This encodes CASSNKQKTDNSPLHF.